This T cell receptor beta chain was sequenced during a study of blood T cell repertoires in COVID-19 (dated by TCRdb to the early 2020s). With regard to the full study: Samples from collaborators originated in the United States, Italy and Spain and spanned both the acute and convalescent phases of COVID-19. The material from the prospective study consisted of cDNA or gDNA derived from T cells, B-cell-depleted T cells, or PBMCs. Deeply sampled blood TCRbeta repertoires from subjects exposed to, actively infected with, or recovered from COVID-19 were included in the dataset. The repertoires were released in a freely available public database intended as a resource for research on the immune response to SARS-CoV-2. Samples came from the ongoing ImmuneRACE study (first 160 participants) plus 1,254 subjects from 6 global collaborators. Nearly every sample came with metadata listing a de-identified subject ID, COVID-19 status, age in years and sex. Where available, HLA class I and class II types were obtained from metadata supplied by the sample provider rather than from assay-based typing.

Overall results and qualifications from the work: How much clinical and demographic metadata was included differed by source and by participant, and the metadata was provided uncurated.

The immunoSEQ Assay, a bias-controlled multiplex PCR, was used to amplify TCRbeta CDR3 regions from genomic DNA. In the original analysis: The number of nucleated cells in each sample was estimated from the amplification of reference gene primers within the assay. Sequence reads were collapsed and filtered to measure the absolute abundance of every unique TCRbeta CDR3 rearrangement. Productive Simpson clonality was computed per sample as the square root of Simpson's diversity index over productive rearrangements. Held by TCRdb, this immuneACCESS table contains in-frame sequences only and omits some clones. Under half of the omission traces to an unresolved V gene where checked; the cause of the rest is unknown. From that table come the V and J calls and clone size; the DNA was used to work out D and trimming. The sample includes about 180,000 clones, with roughly 86% observed a single time. In total, the top ten clones hold approximately 2.9% of the sample.

From a lookup of the germline V gene (reference sequence), CDR1 and CDR2 are LGHDT and YNNKEL. The junction shows trimming of 1 base on V and 4 bases on J, plus 4 bases between the germline ends. The CDR3 holds 13 amino acids from the cysteine to the phenylalanine. Only CDR3 DNA remains: 39 bases, in frame from the first base. The collaborating institutions used their own protocols to collect whole blood in K2EDTA tubes. For TCRbeta analysis, collaborators shipped samples in one of three forms: frozen whole blood, isolated PBMCs, or DNA extracted from either of those sample types. In regard to this clone: The clone's antigen remains unknown. No base quality information exists; no much larger clone differs at one position.

The source is a woman under 40 with active or convalescent COVID-19. In this chain, TRBV3-1 (or the pseudogene TRBV3-2) is recombined with TRBJ2-2, with the D gene too uncertain to name. Input material: peripheral blood. The CDR3 protein sequence reads: CASSQVATGELFF. The DNA reads as follows: TGTGCCAGCAGCCAAGTGGCCACCGGGGAGCTGTTTTTT.